The source of this TCR beta chain is a study of post-analysis software for immune sequencing data. General observations from the study: Roughly five TRBV segments appeared more often in patients than in controls, and TRBV5-6, TRBV5-1 and TRBV20-1 were among these.

This clonotype was counted only a few times. Its antigen is still unknown. Every TCR beta cDNA library bore unique molecular identifiers. Via MiXCR, TCRdb re-called the PCR reads, giving one row per CDR3 protein. The table includes over 150,000 distinct CDR3 sequences, roughly 31% detected once. The CDR3 is made up of 15 amino acids. J lost 4 bases, V lost 3 bases, and 7 bases had no gene match. The germline V gene has CDR1 SGHTA and CDR2 FQGNSA. The sequenced material came from blood. The source of this sequence is a girl aged 5 to 17 with multiple sclerosis. The genes are TRBV7-2 and TRBJ2-5; 8 nucleotides align to TRBD2. The DNA of the CDR3 is TGTGCCAGCAGCTTGAGCGGGAGTTCGGGAGAGACCCAGTACTTC. The encoded protein is CASSLSGSSGETQYF.